A selection of T cell receptor beta chains follows, all from one sample in a study of blood T cell repertoires in COVID-19. The table came from immunoSEQ multiplex PCR; TCRdb's copy has only in-frame clones and leaves some out. The table includes roughly 700,000 clones, about 90% detected once. The sample consisted of peripheral blood. These receptors were collected from a woman aged 18 to 35 with acute or convalescent COVID-19. Both conserved end residues are part of each CDR3. Fields, in order: D gene, V gene, J gene, clone size, CDR3 DNA, CDR3 protein. D genes are given only for firm matches. Part of the rows lack a size; the others show once, few, many or a class for expanded clones.

>-|TRBV12-3/TRBV12-4|TRBJ1-1|-
TGTGCCAGCATCGCAGGATCCACTGAAGCTTTCTTT
CASIAGSTEAFF
>TRBD1|TRBV10-1|TRBJ1-5|-
TGCGCCAGACCAGGGGGCAAGGGCAATCAGCCCCAGCATTTT
CARPGGKGNQPQHF
>-|TRBV25-1|TRBJ2-2|-
TGTGCCATCCCATGGTCAGAGGGCCTCACCGGGGAGCTGTTTTTT
CAIPWSEGLTGELFF
>-|TRBV11-2|TRBJ1-1|-
TGTGCCAGCAGCGTAAGTCCAGTTCTTAACACTGAAGCTTTCTTT
CASSVSPVLNTEAFF
>TRBD1|TRBV19|TRBJ1-2|-
TGTGCCAGTAGTACAGGGACAGGGATCTATGGCTACACCTTC
CASSTGTGIYGYTF
>TRBD2|TRBV7-3|TRBJ2-1|-
TGTGCCAGCAGCTTAAACCCGATCACCGCGGGGGGGTGGTACAATGAGCAGTTCTTC
CASSLNPITAGGWYNEQFF
>-|TRBV23-1|TRBJ1-5|-
TGCGCCAGCAGTCTAGCCAGGGCTAGCAATCAGCCCCAGCATTTT
CASSLARASNQPQHF
>TRBD2|TRBV7-6|TRBJ2-1|-
TGTGCCAGCAGCTTGCTTACTAGCGGGGGGGCCGGGAGGAATGAGCAGTTCTTC
CASSLLTSGGAGRNEQFF
>TRBD1|TRBV7-3|TRBJ2-3|few
TGTGCCAGCAGCTTATCCAGGGACAGTGCAGATACGCAGTATTTT
CASSLSRDSADTQYF
>TRBD1|TRBV6-2/TRBV6-3|TRBJ2-5|-
TGTGCCAGCAGTCCCGGGACAGGGGGCCACGAGACCCAGTACTTC
CASSPGTGGHETQYF
>-|TRBV27|TRBJ1-5|-
TGTGCCAGCAGGGCCCAGGGTCTGAGCAATCAGCCCCAGCATTTT
CASRAQGLSNQPQHF
>TRBD1|TRBV5-1|TRBJ2-7|-
TGCGCCAGCAGCCTCATTACAGGGGGTAGATCCTACGAGCAGTACTTC
CASSLITGGRSYEQYF
>-|TRBV19|TRBJ1-1|-
TGTGCCAGTAGTATGGGAGGGGGCACTGAAGCTTTCTTT
CASSMGGGTEAFF
>-|TRBV20-1|TRBJ1-2|few
TGCAGTGCGCTAATGTATGGCTACACCTTC
CSALMYGYTF
>-|TRBV11-2|TRBJ1-3|-
TGTGCCAGCAAACCTGTAGGGGGTGGAAACACCATATATTTT
CASKPVGGGNTIYF
>TRBD1|TRBV5-1|TRBJ1-1|-
TGCGCCAGCAGCTTTGGACAGGGAGTCGCTGAAGCTTTCTTT
CASSFGQGVAEAFF
>-|TRBV2|TRBJ2-5|-
TGTGCCAGCAGTGCGACTAGTGTTGAGACCCAGTACTTC
CASSATSVETQYF
>-|TRBV6-2/TRBV6-3|TRBJ1-2|-
TGTGCCAGCAGTTACTCAACAGGGAACTATGGCTACACCTTC
CASSYSTGNYGYTF
>-|TRBV11-2|TRBJ1-3|-
TGTGCCAGCAGCTTAGAACGGAGCTCTGGAAACACCATATATTTT
CASSLERSSGNTIYF
>TRBD2|TRBV5-1|TRBJ2-5|-
TGCGCCAGCAGCTTGGGGCTAGCGGGTTCCCAAGAGACCCAGTACTTC
CASSLGLAGSQETQYF
>-|TRBV19|TRBJ1-3|few
TGTGCCAGTAGTATTGGGGGGATCCAGACTGGAAACACCATATATTTT
CASSIGGIQTGNTIYF
>-|TRBV5-1|TRBJ2-2|-
TGCGCCAGCAGCTTGGGGCAAAACACCGGGGAGCTGTTTTTT
CASSLGQNTGELFF
>-|TRBV27|TRBJ1-2|-
TGTGCCAGCAGTTTAAGAGTTGGGGGCATCTATGGCTACACCTTC
CASSLRVGGIYGYTF
>-|TRBV29-1|TRBJ2-5|-
TGCAGCGTTGAAGATCCTCGACATAGACAAGAGACCCAGTACTTC
CSVEDPRHRQETQYF
>TRBD2|TRBV9|TRBJ2-1|-
TGTGCCAGCAGCGGCCCGGGGGGGATTTCCTACAATGAGCAGTTCTTC
CASSGPGGISYNEQFF
>-|TRBV11-2|TRBJ1-5|-
TGTGCCAGCAGCTATGAGGAGATGAGTCAGCCCCAGCATTTT
CASSYEEMSQPQHF
>TRBD1|TRBV11-3|TRBJ2-5|few
TGTGCCAGCAGCTTCTGGACAGGAGAGACCCAGTACTTC
CASSFWTGETQYF
>TRBD1|TRBV4-3|TRBJ1-2|-
TGCGCCAGCAGCCAAGATACAGGGGGATTCTATGGCTACACCTTC
CASSQDTGGFYGYTF
>TRBD2|TRBV6-4|TRBJ2-1|-
TGTGCCAGCAGTGGAGAGGCTAGCGGGATGTTGTTCTTC
CASSGEASGMLFF
>-|TRBV30|TRBJ2-2|-
TGTGCCTGGGGCCCCCTTCCGGCGGAGAACACCGGGGAGCTGTTTTTT
CAWGPLPAENTGELFF
>-|TRBV7-2|TRBJ1-1|-
TGTGCCAGCAGCCTAAAAACAGGGCAGGGTGCGGCTGAAGCTTTCTTT
CASSLKTGQGAAEAFF
>-|TRBV7-6|TRBJ1-2|-
TGTGCCAGCAGCTTGCTTCGACAGGCGGACGGCTACACCTTC
CASSLLRQADGYTF
>-|TRBV2|TRBJ1-2|-
TGTGCCAGCAGTGAAGTCCGGGAGTCGGGGGAGGGCTACACCTTC
CASSEVRESGEGYTF
>TRBD1|TRBV27|TRBJ1-5|-
TGTGCCAGCCCTCGACAGGGTGGACAGCCCCAGCATTTT
CASPRQGGQPQHF
>-|TRBV4-1|TRBJ2-7|-
TGCGCCAGCAGCCGGGGGGGCGGTCCGTTGCACTTC
CASSRGGGPLHF
>-|TRBV3-1/TRBV3-2|TRBJ1-4|-
TGTGCCAGCAGCCAAGCCGGGCAGGGCAGTGAAAAACTGTTTTTT
CASSQAGQGSEKLFF
>-|TRBV5-6|TRBJ1-1|-
TGTGCCAGCAGCGAACAGGGAAGGGTGGCTTTCTTT
CASSEQGRVAFF
>TRBD1|TRBV5-1|TRBJ1-5|-
TGCGCCAGCAGCTTGACGACAGGGGTCAATCAGCCCCAGCATTTT
CASSLTTGVNQPQHF